This T cell receptor (beta chain) was sequenced for a study of blood T cell repertoires in COVID-19. This CDR3 has 17 amino acids. In germline, CDR1 is LGHDT, CDR2 YNNKEL (reference sequence). V lost 4 bases to trimming and J lost 4 bases; unmatched junction nucleotides: 9. The data were produced by immunoSEQ multiplex PCR, yet TCRdb's version contains in-frame clones alone and is incomplete. The table shows approximately 240,000 clones, with 65% to 80% occurring only once. The sequenced sample was peripheral blood. This TCR was recovered from a woman aged 40 to 50 with active or convalescent COVID-19. This chain links TRBV3-1 (or the pseudogene TRBV3-2) with TRBJ1-4; 10 bases are a match to TRBD1. CDR3 bases: TGTGCCAGCAGCCCTACATCCGGGACAGGGGTTAATGAAAAACTGTTTTTT. It yields the protein CASSPTSGTGVNEKLFF.